This T cell receptor beta chain originates from a study of CD8 T cells in Susac syndrome. The CDR3 has 15 residues. Trimming cost V 2 bases and J 4 bases, with 15 bases left between them. Looked up from germline, CDR1 is KGHSH and CDR2 is LQKENI. The RNA, about 0.45 to 1 ug, was put through reverse transcription using random hexamers. TCRdb ran MiXCR on the immunoSEQ multiplex PCR reads and lists one entry per CDR3 protein. The sample yields over 15,000 distinct CDR3 sequences, about 95% seen once. The source is a human donor in good health. What was sequenced was CD8+ T cells from PBMCs. V gene TRBV18 combines with J gene TRBJ2-7; possible D gene TRBD1, 6 bases. CDR3 amino acids: CASSPNEVGGYEQYF. The CDR3 DNA follows: TGTGCCAGCTCACCAAACGAGGTAGGGGGATACGAGCAGTACTTC.